This TCR beta chain was captured by sequencing in a study of blood T cell repertoires in COVID-19. The germline V gene encodes CDR1 LGHNA and CDR2 YSLEER. CDR3 size: 17 residues. V was pared by 0 bases and J by 8 bases, with 12 bases of the junction left unmatched. Produced via immunoSEQ multiplex PCR; TCRdb's table is partial and in-frame only. This sample has about 150,000 clones, with roughly nine tenths found just once. This sequence joins TRBV4-3 and TRBJ2-2; 7 bases match TRBD2. Sequencing was done on a sample of peripheral blood. The TCR sequence derives from a woman aged 55-75 years with active COVID-19. The CDR3 region has the DNA TGCGCCAGCAGCCAAGATGGCGGGAGAGGGGTATGGGGGGAGCTGTTTTTT. The encoded protein is CASSQDGGRGVWGELFF.